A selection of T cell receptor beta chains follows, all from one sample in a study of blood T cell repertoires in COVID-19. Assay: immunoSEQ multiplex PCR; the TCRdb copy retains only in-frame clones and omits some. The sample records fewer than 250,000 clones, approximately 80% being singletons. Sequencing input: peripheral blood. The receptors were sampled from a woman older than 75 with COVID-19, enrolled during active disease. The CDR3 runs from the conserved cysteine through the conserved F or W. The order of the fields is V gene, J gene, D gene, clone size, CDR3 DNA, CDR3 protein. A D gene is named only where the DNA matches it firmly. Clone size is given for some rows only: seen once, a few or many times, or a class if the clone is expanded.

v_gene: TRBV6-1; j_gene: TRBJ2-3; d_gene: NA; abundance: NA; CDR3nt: TGTGCCAGCAGTGAAGCTGGCCTCAGCACAGATACGCAGTATTTT; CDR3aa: CASSEAGLSTDTQYF
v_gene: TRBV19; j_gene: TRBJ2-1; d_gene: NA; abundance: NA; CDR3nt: TGTGCCAGTAGTCCGAAGAGCGGCTACAATGAGCAGTTCTTC; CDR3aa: CASSPKSGYNEQFF
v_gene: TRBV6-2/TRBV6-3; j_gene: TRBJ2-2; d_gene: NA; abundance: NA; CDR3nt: TGTGCCAGCAGCCTAGGCCACAGGGTGGGCACCGGGGAGCTGTTTTTT; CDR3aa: CASSLGHRVGTGELFF
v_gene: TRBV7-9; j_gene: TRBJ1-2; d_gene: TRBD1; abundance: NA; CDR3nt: TGTGCCAGCAGCCAATCGACAGGGGGTTACGGCTACACCTTC; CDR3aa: CASSQSTGGYGYTF
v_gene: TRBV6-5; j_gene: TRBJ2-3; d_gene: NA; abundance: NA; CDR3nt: TGTGCCAGCAGGATAGACAGAAGCACAGATACGCAGTATTTT; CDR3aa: CASRIDRSTDTQYF
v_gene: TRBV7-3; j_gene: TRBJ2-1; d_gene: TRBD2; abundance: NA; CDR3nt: TGTGCCAGCAGCCCGGTGGGGGGGACCTACAATGAGCAGTTCTTC; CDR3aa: CASSPVGGTYNEQFF
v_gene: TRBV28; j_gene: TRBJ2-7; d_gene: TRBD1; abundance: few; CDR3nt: TGTGCCAGCAGTTTCGACCGGAGGGGACAGGGATCCTACGAGCAGTACTTC; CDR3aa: CASSFDRRGQGSYEQYF
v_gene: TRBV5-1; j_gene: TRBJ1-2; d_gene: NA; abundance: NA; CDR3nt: TGCGCCAGCAGCTTGGCCCTAGATTACTATGGCTACACCTTC; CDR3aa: CASSLALDYYGYTF
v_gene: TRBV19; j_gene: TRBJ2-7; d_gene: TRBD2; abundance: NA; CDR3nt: TGTGCCAGTAATCCCGGACTAGCGGTGGGGGAGCAGTACTTC; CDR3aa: CASNPGLAVGEQYF
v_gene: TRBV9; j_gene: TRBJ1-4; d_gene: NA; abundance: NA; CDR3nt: TGTGCCAGCAGCGTAGACCGGGAGCCTAATGAAAAACTGTTTTTT; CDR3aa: CASSVDREPNEKLFF
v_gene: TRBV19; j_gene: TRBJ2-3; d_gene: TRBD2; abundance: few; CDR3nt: TGTGCCAGTAGTCCCCGACTAGCGGGGACCACAGATACGCAGTATTTT; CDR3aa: CASSPRLAGTTDTQYF
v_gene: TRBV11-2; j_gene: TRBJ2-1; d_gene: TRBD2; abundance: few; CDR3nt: TGTGCCAGCAGCCCACTAGCGGCCTCCTACAATGAGCAGTTCTTC; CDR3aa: CASSPLAASYNEQFF
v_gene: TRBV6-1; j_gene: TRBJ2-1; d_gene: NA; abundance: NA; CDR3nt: TGTGCCAGCAGTGAGGGAAGCGGGCCTCTCGGGCAGTTCTTC; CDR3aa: CASSEGSGPLGQFF
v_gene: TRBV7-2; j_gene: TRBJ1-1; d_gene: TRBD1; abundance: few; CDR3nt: TGTGCCAGCAGCTTCCGACAGGGGTGGGACACTGAAGCTTTCTTT; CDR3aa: CASSFRQGWDTEAFF
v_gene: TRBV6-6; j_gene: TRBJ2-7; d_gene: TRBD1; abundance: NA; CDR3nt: TGTGCCAGCAGAAGGACAGGGGGCTTTTCCGAGCAGTACTTC; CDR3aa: CASRRTGGFSEQYF
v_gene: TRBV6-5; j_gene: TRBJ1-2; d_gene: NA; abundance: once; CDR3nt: TGTGCCAGCAGTACCCCGGGAAGGCCGGACTATGGCTACACCTTC; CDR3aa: CASSTPGRPDYGYTF
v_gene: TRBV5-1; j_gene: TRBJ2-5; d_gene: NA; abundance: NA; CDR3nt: TGCGCCAGCAGCTCCCCCGGAGGGCAAGAGACCCAGTACTTC; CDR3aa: CASSSPGGQETQYF
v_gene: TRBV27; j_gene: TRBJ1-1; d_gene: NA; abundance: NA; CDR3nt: TGTGCCAGCAGTCTCTACAGTTTGAACACTGAAGCTTTCTTT; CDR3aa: CASSLYSLNTEAFF
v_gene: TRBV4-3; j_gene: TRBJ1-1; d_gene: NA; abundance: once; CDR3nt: TGCGCCAGCAGCCCCAGGGGAGAAACTGAAGCTTTCTTT; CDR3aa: CASSPRGETEAFF
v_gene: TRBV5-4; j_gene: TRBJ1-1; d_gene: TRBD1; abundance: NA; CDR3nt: TGTGCCAGCAGCCGGGACAGGGTGAACACTGAAGCTTTCTTT; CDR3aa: CASSRDRVNTEAFF
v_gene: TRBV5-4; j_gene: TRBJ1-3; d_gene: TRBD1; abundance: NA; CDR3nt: TGTGCCAGCAGCAAGGGACAGGGGGCGAGAGGAAACACCATATATTTT; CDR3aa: CASSKGQGARGNTIYF
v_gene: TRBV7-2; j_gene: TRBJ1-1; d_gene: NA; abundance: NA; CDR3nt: TGTGCCAGCAGCTTAGGGGAGGCGTACACTGAAGCTTTCTTT; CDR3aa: CASSLGEAYTEAFF
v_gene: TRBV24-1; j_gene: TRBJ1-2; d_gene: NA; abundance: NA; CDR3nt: TGTGCCACCAGTGATGTAAACACGTACTATGGCTACACCTTC; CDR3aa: CATSDVNTYYGYTF
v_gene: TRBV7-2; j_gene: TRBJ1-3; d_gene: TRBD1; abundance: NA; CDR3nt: TGTGCCAGCAGCTTTTCAGGGGGCACTGGAAACACCATATATTTT; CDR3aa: CASSFSGGTGNTIYF
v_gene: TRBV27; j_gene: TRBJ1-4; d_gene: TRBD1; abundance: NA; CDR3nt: TGTGCCAGCAGTGTCAGGGGGACAGGCTTCAATGAAAAACTGTTTTTT; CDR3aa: CASSVRGTGFNEKLFF